These 15 T cell receptor beta chains originate from one sample sequenced in a study of T-cell memory formation after mild COVID-19. TCRdb re-derived calls from the 5' RACE reads in MiXCR, one entry per CDR3 protein. The repertoire includes some 490,000 distinct CDR3 sequences, 15% to 20% of them detected once, and roughly an eighth sits in the top ten. Sequenced input: PBMCs or a T cell subset sorted from them (not recorded which). These receptors were collected from an adult woman who had mild COVID-19 (a few samples of this study predate the infection). Cell type and time point are not known.

The rearrangement links TRBV18 to TRBJ2-1; D is possibly TRBD1 (5 bases). The V end was cut by 4 bases, the J end by 8 bases, with 18 bases between. Germline V gene data show CDR1 as KGHSH and CDR2 as LQKENI. The CDR3 is made up of 15 amino acids. CDR3: CASSLRTQGIHEQFF. The CDR3 DNA is TGTGCCAGCTCACTCCGTACCCAGGGAATCCATGAGCAGTTCTTC.

There are many counts of this clonotype. J is TRBJ2-1 and V is TRBV5-1; 9 bases align to TRBD2. Germline V lookup: CDR1 SGHRS, CDR2 YFSETQ. This CDR3 is 14 amino acids long. With V trimmed by 0 bases and J by 5 bases, 0 bases remained unmatched. In DNA form, the CDR3 reads TGCGCCAGCAGCTTGGTAGCGGGGGACAATGAGCAGTTCTTC. It is translated as CASSLVAGDNEQFF.

J is TRBJ1-5 and V is TRBV19, with D possibly TRBD1 on 5 matching bases. From germline, CDR1 is LNHDA and CDR2 SQIVND (reference sequence). The ends were cut back, 8 bases at V and 7 bases at J, with 21 bases in the middle. The CDR3 has 15 residues. CDR3 in amino acids: CASVRDGVQNQPQHF. The CDR3 nucleotides are TGTGCCAGTGTTCGGGACGGAGTTCAGAACCAGCCCCAGCATTTT.

The genes are TRBV5-6 and TRBJ2-5, with TRBD1 matching over 9 bases. The CDR3 totals 15 residues. Germline V gene lookup returns CDR1 SGHDT and CDR2 YYEEEE. The V segment lost 3 bases and the J segment 6 bases; nucleotides outside the gene matches: 9. CDR3 coding DNA: TGTGCCAGCAGCTCTCCGGGACAGGGTTTTCAGACCCAGTACTTC. As protein: CASSSPGQGFQTQYF.

This clonotype occurred a few times. The chain recombines TRBV12-3 or TRBV12-4 with TRBJ1-1, with D maybe TRBD1 (6 bases). The CDR3 sequence is 14 residues long. The V end lost 6 bases, the J end lost 5 bases, and 16 bases lay between the germline ends. This CDR3 is CASRGWGQGTEAFF. The CDR3 bases are TGTGCCAGCAGGGGGTGGGGTCAGGGGACTGAAGCTTTCTTT.

V usage is TRBV19 and J usage is TRBJ2-7, with D possibly being TRBD1 or TRBD2 (5 bases each). CDR1 is LNHDA and CDR2 is SQIVND in the germline V gene (reference sequence). The ends were cut back, 4 bases at V and 1 base at J, with 17 bases in the middle. The CDR3 extends over 16 amino acids. CDR3 sequence reads: CASSTSVGDLSYEQYF. The CDR3 coding sequence is TGTGCCAGTAGTACCTCGGTCGGGGACCTTTCCTACGAGCAGTACTTC.

This clonotype appeared a few times. This chain joins TRBV5-1 and TRBJ2-7; D unclear. This CDR3 has 15 amino acids. From germline, CDR1 is SGHRS and CDR2 YFSETQ. V was pared by 1 base and J by 2 bases, with 13 bases between. CDR3 region: CASSLTSVGTYEQYF. CDR3 DNA sequence: TGCGCCAGCAGCTTGACCTCGGTGGGGACCTACGAGCAGTACTTC.

The chain combines TRBV6-5 with TRBJ2-6; D gene uncertain. V lost 4 bases, J lost 0 bases, and 7 bases lay in between. CDR3 length: 15 residues. Germline values: CDR1 MNHEY, CDR2 SVGAGI. CDR3 residues: CASSSSFSGANVLTF. Here the CDR3 DNA reads TGTGCCAGCAGTTCATCTTTCTCTGGGGCCAACGTCCTGACTTTC.

This chain joins TRBV3-1 and TRBJ1-4; unclear D gene. The germline V gene has CDR1 LGHDT and CDR2 YNNKEL (reference sequence). There are 17 residues in the CDR3. The V gene lost 1 base and the J gene lost 8 bases, with 20 bases spanning the gap. The CDR3 bases are TGTGCCAGCAGCCAAGTTTGGTCGGATCCGTCGAGCGAAAAACTGTTTTTT. It codes for CASSQVWSDPSSEKLFF.

In DNA, the CDR3 is TGTGCCAGCAGCTTTAGGGGTCCCAATGAGCAGTTCTTC. Amino acid sequence: CASSFRGPNEQFF. This sequence joins TRBV5-5 and TRBJ2-1; D perhaps matches TRBD1 (5 bases). The ends were cut back, 2 bases at V and 6 bases at J, with 9 bases in the middle. CDR3 length: 13 residues. CDR1 is SGHKS, CDR2 YYEKEE, per germline (reference sequence). The full variable domain, rest sourced from reference TRBV5-5 and TRBJ2-1, is DAGVTQSPTHLIKTRGQQVTLRCSPISGHKSVSWYQQVLGQGPQFIFQYYEKEERGRGNFPDRFSARQFPNYSSELNVNALLLGDSALYLCASSFRGPNEQFFGPGTRLTVL.

This clonotype came up a few times. The chain combines TRBV7-2 with TRBJ2-7; 8 bases match TRBD1. V dropped 5 bases and J dropped 7; count of bases not matched to a gene: 19. The germline gives CDR1 SGHTA, CDR2 FQGNSA. This CDR3 comprises 17 residues. CDR3 nucleotide sequence: TGTGCCAGCAGCCCAAACTCCCGGGACAGGCCCCCGGGGGAGCAGTACTTC. Protein sequence: CASSPNSRDRPPGEQYF.

The V call is TRBV20-1, the J call TRBJ2-3; D possibly corresponds to TRBD2 (6 bases). This CDR3 has 16 residues. V was pared by 2 bases and J by 0 bases, with 15 bases between. Germline CDR1 is DFQATT and CDR2 is SNEGSKA (reference sequence). CDR3 in DNA: TGCAGTGCTAGACCCGGGAGATCAATTAGCACAGATACGCAGTATTTT. Amino acid sequence: CSARPGRSISTDTQYF.

The chain employs TRBV4-3 and TRBJ2-7; D remains ambiguous. Germline values: CDR1 LGHNA, CDR2 YSLEER. This CDR3 is 14 amino acids long. V was cut by 1 base and J by 4 bases, with 11 bases left in between. The CDR3 sequence is CASSQGRTVYEQYF. The DNA for the CDR3 is TGCGCCAGCAGCCAAGGCCGGACGGTATACGAGCAGTACTTC.

This clonotype was found a few times. The chain joins TRBV20-1 to TRBJ2-1, with 11 bases matching TRBD2. CDR1 and CDR2 (germline): DFQATT, SNEGSKA (reference sequence). The J segment lost 12 bases and the V segment lost 6 bases, leaving 19 bases of the junction unmatched. CDR3 length equals 16 residues. CDR3 DNA sequence: TGCAGTGCGAATCCCTCCATAGCGGGGGGGCCTCTGAGGCAGTTCTTC. Translating it yields CSANPSIAGGPLRQFF.

The chain combines TRBV12-3 or TRBV12-4 with TRBJ1-1, with a tentative D call TRBD1 (5 bases). The V and J ends lost 6 bases and 6 bases respectively, with 23 bases between them. The CDR3 has 16 residues. CDR3 residues: CASSLGGLGLKPEAFF. The CDR3 bases are TGTGCCAGCAGCCTGGGGGGGTTGGGATTAAAGCCTGAAGCTTTCTTT.